This note documents a single T cell receptor beta chain sequence. This entry is derived from a study of shared T cell receptors in the human thymus. Sequencing was performed with immunoSEQ multiplex PCR; in TCRdb, only in-frame clones are kept and a portion is missing. The sample has hundreds of thousands of clones, approximately 87% seen once. CDR3 length: 21 amino acids. Germline V gene data show CDR1 as KGHSH and CDR2 as LQKENI. J gave up 1 base and V 3 bases, and 16 bases lay outside the gene matches. These data were also filed under a second study, of human thymus T cells. This second study says: Immunologically healthy infants in Finland undergoing congenital heart defect surgery were the donors. Thymus specimens were resections from corrective heart surgery. Thymic and blood repertoires seemed to favor certain V and J genes. Related research described thymic repertoires that were highly overlapping among unrelated individuals.

This rearrangement joins TRBV18 to TRBJ2-1; TRBD2 matches at 12 bases. The sequencing input was thymocytes. The receptor was isolated from a boy under two years old with a congenital heart defect. CDR3 region: CASSPLRLAGVPVSSYNEQFF. DNA of the CDR3: TGTGCCAGCTCACCCCTTCGACTAGCGGGAGTCCCGGTTTCTTCCTACAATGAGCAGTTCTTC.